This T cell receptor beta chain was sequenced in a study of blood T cell repertoires in COVID-19. V shed 0 bases, J shed 3 bases, and the junction held 8 bases outside the gene matches. The CDR3 contains 17 residues. The germline V gene has CDR1 LNHDA and CDR2 SQIVND (reference sequence). Profiled with immunoSEQ multiplex PCR; TCRdb holds only in-frame clones, not every one. The sample gives fewer than 300,000 clones, about 87% of which show up once; about 4% is in the top ten. The chain recombines TRBV19 with TRBJ2-1, with 7 bases that match TRBD2. The sample consisted of peripheral blood. This sequence originates from a man between 60 and 75 years old who had recovered from COVID-19. The CDR3 sequence is CASSIETRGGVYNEQFF. The CDR3 DNA is TGTGCCAGTAGTATAGAAACGCGCGGGGGAGTCTACAATGAGCAGTTCTTC.